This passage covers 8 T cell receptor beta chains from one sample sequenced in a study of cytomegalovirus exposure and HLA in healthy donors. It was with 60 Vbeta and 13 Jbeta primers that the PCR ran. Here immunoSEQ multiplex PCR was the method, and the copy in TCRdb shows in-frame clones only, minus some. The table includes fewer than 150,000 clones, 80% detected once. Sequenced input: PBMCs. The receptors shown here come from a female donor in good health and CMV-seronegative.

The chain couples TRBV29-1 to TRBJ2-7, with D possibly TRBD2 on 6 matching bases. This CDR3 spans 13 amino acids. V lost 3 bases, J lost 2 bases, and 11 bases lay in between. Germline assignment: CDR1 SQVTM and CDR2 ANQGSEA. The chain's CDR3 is CSVEEGGPYEQYF. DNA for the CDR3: TGCAGCGTTGAGGAGGGAGGTCCCTACGAGCAGTACTTC.

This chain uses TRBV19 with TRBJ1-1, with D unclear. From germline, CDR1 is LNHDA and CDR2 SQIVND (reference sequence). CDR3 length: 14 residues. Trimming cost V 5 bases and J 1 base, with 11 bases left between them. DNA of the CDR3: TGTGCCAGTAGTTACGGCGGGAAGAACACTGAAGCTTTCTTT. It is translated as CASSYGGKNTEAFF.

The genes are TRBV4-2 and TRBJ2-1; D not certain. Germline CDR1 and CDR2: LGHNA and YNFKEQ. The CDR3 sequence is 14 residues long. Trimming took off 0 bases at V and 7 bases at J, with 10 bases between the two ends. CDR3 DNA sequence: TGTGCCAGCAGCCAAGACGGTTCCATAAATGAGCAGTTCTTC. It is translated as CASSQDGSINEQFF.

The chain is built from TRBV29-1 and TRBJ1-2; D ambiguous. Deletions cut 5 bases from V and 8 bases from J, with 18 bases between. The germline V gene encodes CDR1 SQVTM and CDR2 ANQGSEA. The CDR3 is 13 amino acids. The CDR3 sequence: CSVHSRGVEGYTF. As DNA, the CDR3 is TGCAGCGTTCACTCACGAGGTGTGGAGGGCTACACCTTC.

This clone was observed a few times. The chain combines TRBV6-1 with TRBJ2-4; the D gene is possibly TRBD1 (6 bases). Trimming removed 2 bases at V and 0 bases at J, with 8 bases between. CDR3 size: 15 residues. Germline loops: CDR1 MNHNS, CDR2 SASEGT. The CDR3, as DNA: TGTGCCAGCAGTGAAAGGGGGTTAGCCAAAAACATTCAGTACTTC. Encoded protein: CASSERGLAKNIQYF.

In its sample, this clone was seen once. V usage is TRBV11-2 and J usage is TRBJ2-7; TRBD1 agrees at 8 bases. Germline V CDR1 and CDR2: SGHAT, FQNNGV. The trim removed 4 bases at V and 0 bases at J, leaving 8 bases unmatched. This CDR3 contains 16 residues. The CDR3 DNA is TGTGCCAGCAGCTCAGGAGAAGGACAGGGCTCCTACGAGCAGTACTTC. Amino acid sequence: CASSSGEGQGSYEQYF.

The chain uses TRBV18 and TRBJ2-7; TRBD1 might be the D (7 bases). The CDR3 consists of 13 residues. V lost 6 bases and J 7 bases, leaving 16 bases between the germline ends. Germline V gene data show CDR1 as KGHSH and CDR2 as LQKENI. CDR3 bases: TGTGCCAGCTCCCAAGGGGGCGCGGGGGAGCAGTACTTC. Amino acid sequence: CASSQGGAGEQYF.

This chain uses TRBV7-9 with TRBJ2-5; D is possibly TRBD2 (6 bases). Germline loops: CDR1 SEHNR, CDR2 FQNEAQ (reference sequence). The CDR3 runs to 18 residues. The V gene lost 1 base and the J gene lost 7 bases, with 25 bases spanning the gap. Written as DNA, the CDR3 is TGTGCCAGCAGCTTAGGGGTTCTCGGGGGAGGCCGAGCCGGGACCCAGTACTTC. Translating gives CASSLGVLGGGRAGTQYF.